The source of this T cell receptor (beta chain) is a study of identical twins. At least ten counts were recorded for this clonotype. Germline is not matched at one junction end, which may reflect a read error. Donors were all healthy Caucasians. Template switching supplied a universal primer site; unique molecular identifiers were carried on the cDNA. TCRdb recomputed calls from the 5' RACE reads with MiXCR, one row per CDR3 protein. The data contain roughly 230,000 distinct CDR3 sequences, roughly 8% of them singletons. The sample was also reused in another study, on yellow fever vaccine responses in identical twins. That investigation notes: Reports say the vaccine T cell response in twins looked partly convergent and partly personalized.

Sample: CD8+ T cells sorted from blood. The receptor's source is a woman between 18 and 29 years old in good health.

The CDR3 reads CASSLAGGADTQYF. DNA for the CDR3: TGCGCCAGCAGCCTGGCGGGAGGTGCAGATACGCAGTATTTT. The chain uses TRBV7-6 and TRBJ2-3; 8 bases are a match to TRBD2. CDR3 length: 14 residues. From germline, CDR1 is SGHVS and CDR2 FNYEAQ.